Listed here is a single T cell receptor (beta chain). These data belong to a study of Ad26.COV2.S vaccination and SARS-CoV-2 variants. Study-level information: Donor was in the COV1001 Ad26.COV2.S trial arm.

Sequencing was performed with immunoSEQ multiplex PCR; in TCRdb, only in-frame clones are kept and a portion is missing. The sample lists hundreds of thousands of clones; roughly 90% were seen once. The treatment here: some 19 received Ad26.COV2.S at low or high dose, single or two shots; several received placebo; per-sample allocation not given. The samples were gathered on day 63 after the first injection of vaccine or placebo. The sample in question was peripheral blood, obtained in a trial of Ad26.COV2.S vaccine versus placebo. This TCR was sampled from a person between 18 and 65 years old who received the Ad26.COV2.S COVID-19 vaccine or a placebo.

CDR3 DNA sequence: TGTGCCAGCAGTAATAGGGGGTATAACTATGGCTACACCTTC. Translating it yields CASSNRGYNYGYTF. The chain uses TRBV27 and TRBJ1-2; D possibly corresponds to TRBD1 (6 bases). Germline CDR1 is MNHEY and CDR2 is SMNVEV (reference sequence). The CDR3 covers 14 residues. V lost 5 bases and J lost 1, with 11 bases in between.